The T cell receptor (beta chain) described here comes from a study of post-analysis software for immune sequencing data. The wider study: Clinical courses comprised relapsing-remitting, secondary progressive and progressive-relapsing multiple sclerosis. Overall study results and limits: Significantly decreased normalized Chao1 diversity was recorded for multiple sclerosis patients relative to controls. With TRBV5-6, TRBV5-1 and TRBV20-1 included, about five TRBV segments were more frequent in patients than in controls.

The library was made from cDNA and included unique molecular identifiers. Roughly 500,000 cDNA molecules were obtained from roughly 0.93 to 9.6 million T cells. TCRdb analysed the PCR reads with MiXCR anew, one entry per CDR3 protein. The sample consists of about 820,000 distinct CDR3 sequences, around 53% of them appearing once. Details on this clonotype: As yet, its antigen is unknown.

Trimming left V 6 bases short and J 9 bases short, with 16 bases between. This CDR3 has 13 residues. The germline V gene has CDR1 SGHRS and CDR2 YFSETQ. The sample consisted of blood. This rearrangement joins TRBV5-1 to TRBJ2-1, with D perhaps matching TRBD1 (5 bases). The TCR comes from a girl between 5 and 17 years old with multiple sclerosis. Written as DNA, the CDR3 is TGCGCCAGCACCCAGGGCGAGACAATTGAGCAGTTCTTC. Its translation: CASTQGETIEQFF.